The 9 T cell receptor beta chains below were found in one sample sequenced in a study of blood T cell repertoires in COVID-19. Profiled with immunoSEQ multiplex PCR; TCRdb holds only in-frame clones, not every one. This sample yields around 340,000 clones, of which 70% to 90% are seen a single time; about 7% belongs to the top ten. Sequenced material: peripheral blood. These receptors came from a woman in her sixties with COVID-19, enrolled during active disease.

The genes are TRBV6-5 and TRBJ2-5, with a weak D call TRBD1 (5 bases). CDR3 length: 14 residues. Germline V gives CDR1 MNHEY, CDR2 SVGAGI. Trimming pared 5 bases from V and 1 base from J, leaving 11 bases between. The CDR3 loop is CASSRDRVQETQYF. DNA of the CDR3: TGTGCCAGCAGTAGAGACAGAGTCCAAGAGACCCAGTACTTC.

This sequence joins TRBV9 and TRBJ1-2, with TRBD1 matching 9 bases. Germline V gene lookup returns CDR1 SGDLS and CDR2 YYNGEE. The V gene end was trimmed by 4 bases and the J gene end by 8 bases; junction bases not matched to a gene: 12. CDR3 length: 15 amino acids. The CDR3 DNA is TGTGCCAGCAGCCCTCCACAGGGGGCGATGGGAGGCTACACCTTC. As protein: CASSPPQGAMGGYTF.

This chain links TRBV11-3 with TRBJ2-1; TRBD2 matches 7 bases. Trimming cost V 2 bases and J 5 bases; bases outside gene matches: 9. The germline CDR1 and CDR2 sequences are SGHNT and YENEEA. This CDR3 has 16 residues. The CDR3 is CASSLFRGGWDNEQFF. DNA for the CDR3: TGTGCCAGCAGCTTATTTAGGGGAGGGTGGGACAATGAGCAGTTCTTC.

The table lists this clone with a few counts. This rearrangement joins TRBV7-2 to TRBJ1-6, with TRBD1 identical over 7 bases. The CDR3 covers 15 residues. The germline CDR1 and CDR2 sequences are SGHTA and FQGNSA. Unmatched junction bases numbered 12, after V lost 7 bases and J lost 9 bases. The CDR3 reads CASNPSGTVASPLHF. The CDR3 nucleotides read TGTGCCAGCAACCCTTCCGGGACAGTGGCTTCACCCCTCCACTTT. Looking up the rest from reference TRBV7-2 and TRBJ1-6 gives the full variable domain: GAGVSQSPSNKVTEKGKDVELRCDPISGHTALYWYRQSLGQGLEFLIYFQGNSAPDKSGLPSDRFSAERTGGSVSTLTIQRTQQEDSAVYLCASNPSGTVASPLHFGNGTRLTVT.

The chain carries TRBV7-2 and TRBJ1-1; a weak D match, TRBD1 (6 bases). Germline CDR1 is SGHTA and CDR2 is FQGNSA. V was cut by 5 bases and J by 2 bases, with 9 bases left in between. The CDR3 covers 13 residues. CDR3 loop: CASSQQGNTEAFF. The DNA for the CDR3 is TGTGCCAGCAGCCAACAGGGTAACACTGAAGCTTTCTTT.

This clone was seen only once. V usage is TRBV4-3 and J usage is TRBJ2-5; 12 nucleotides agree with TRBD2. This CDR3 is 17 amino acids long. Trimming at V came to 0 bases and at J to 2 bases, leaving 4 bases not matched to a gene. Germline values: CDR1 LGHNA, CDR2 YSLEER. CDR3: CASSQDTTSGGQETQYF. CDR3 DNA: TGCGCCAGCAGCCAAGATACCACTAGCGGGGGGCAAGAGACCCAGTACTTC.

V and J are TRBV7-3 and TRBJ1-2; a possible D gene is TRBD1 (5 bases). This CDR3 region has 13 residues. The germline V gene encodes CDR1 SGHTA and CDR2 FQGTGA. Trimming took off 5 bases at V and 2 bases at J, with 9 bases between the two ends. The CDR3 DNA follows: TGTGCCAGCAGCCAGGGTCCCAACTATGGCTACACCTTC. The encoded protein is CASSQGPNYGYTF.

J is TRBJ2-1 and V is TRBV5-6; D is unclear. This CDR3 contains 13 residues. V gave up 3 bases and J gave up 3 bases, with 7 bases separating them. The germline V gene encodes CDR1 SGHDT and CDR2 YYEEEE. The CDR3: CASSSTVYNEQFF. CDR3 coding DNA: TGTGCCAGCAGCTCCACAGTCTACAATGAGCAGTTCTTC.

The rearrangement joins TRBV6-6 to TRBJ1-1; D not certain. The germline V gene encodes CDR1 MNHNY and CDR2 SVGAGI (reference sequence). The CDR3 contains 15 residues. The germline V and J ends were trimmed by 2 bases and 4 bases, with 14 bases remaining between them. DNA for the CDR3: TGTGCCAGCAGTTACCCGGCAGGACGGGGCACTGAAGCTTTCTTT. This sequence encodes CASSYPAGRGTEAFF.